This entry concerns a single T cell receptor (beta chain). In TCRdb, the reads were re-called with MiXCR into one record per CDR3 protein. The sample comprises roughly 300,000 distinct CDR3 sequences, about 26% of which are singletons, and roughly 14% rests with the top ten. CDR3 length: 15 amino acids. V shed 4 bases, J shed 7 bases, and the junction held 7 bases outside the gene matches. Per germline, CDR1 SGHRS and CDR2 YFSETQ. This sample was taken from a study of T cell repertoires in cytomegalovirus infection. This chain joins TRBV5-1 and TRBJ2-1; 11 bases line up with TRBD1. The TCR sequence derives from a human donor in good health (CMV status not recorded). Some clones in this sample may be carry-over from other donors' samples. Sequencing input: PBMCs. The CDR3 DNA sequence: TGCGCCAGCAGCGCGGGACAGGGGGGAGAAAATGAGCAGTTCTTC. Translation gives CASSAGQGGENEQFF.